This TCR beta chain was sequenced during a study of cytomegalovirus exposure and HLA in healthy donors. The CDR3 is 17 residues long. The germline V gene encodes CDR1 SSHAT and CDR2 FNYEAQ (reference sequence). In the case of this clone: The germline gene is not matched at one end of the junction; a read error may be the cause.

The PCR made use of 60 Vbeta and 13 Jbeta primers. Sequenced by immunoSEQ multiplex PCR; TCRdb stores in-frame clones only, minus some. The repertoire includes around 100,000 clones, 65% to 85% of them detected once, and 2.1% sits in the top ten. The source is a man in his late teens or twenties in good health and CMV-seronegative. The rearrangement joins TRBV7-7 to TRBJ2-1, with unresolved D. Sequencing was carried out using PBMCs. CDR3 nucleotide sequence: TGTGCTAGCAGCCTCGGTGTCCAGCGAGGAAGCTACAATGAGCAGTTCTTC. This sequence encodes CASSLGVQRGSYNEQFF.